A few counts support the clone carrying this T cell receptor (beta chain). The V end lost 4 bases, the J end lost 4 bases, and 4 bases lay between the germline ends. Germline CDR1 is DFQATT and CDR2 is SNEGSKA (reference sequence). The CDR3 sequence is 11 residues long. This sample is drawn from a study of blood T cell repertoires in COVID-19. Study-wide context: Some COVID-19 samples were acute and others convalescent; all came from the United States, Italy and Spain. In each case, the material was cDNA or gDNA derived from T cells, B-cell-depleted T cells, or PBMCs.

Per the authors' pipeline: Estimated nucleated cell counts came from reference gene primer amplification. The repertoire was sequenced with immunoSEQ multiplex PCR; TCRdb's copy has only in-frame clones and lacks some. V, J and clone size are taken as reported in that table, and D and trimming were inferred from the DNA itself. The sample has over 200,000 clones, approximately 86% seen once. The sequenced sample was peripheral blood. V is TRBV20-1 and J is TRBJ2-2, with D uncertain. The sequence derives from a man aged 35-49 years who had recovered from COVID-19. The chain's CDR3 is CSATGTGELFF. CDR3 nucleotide sequence: TGCAGTGCTACGGGCACCGGGGAGCTGTTTTTT.